This entry features one TCR beta chain sequence. The protocol was immunoSEQ multiplex PCR, while the TCRdb copy is restricted to in-frame clones and leaves out a portion. The sample contains about 2 million clones, about 95% of which appear only once. This record comes from a study of shared clonotypes between healthy human individuals. V was trimmed by 4 bases and J by 1 base, leaving 11 bases between them. This CDR3 region has 14 residues. CDR1 and CDR2 from the germline V gene are KGHSH and LQKENI. The naive CD8 population came from CD45RO-negative cells selected for CCR7, without terminally differentiated effector memory CD45RA+ cells.

This chain links TRBV18 with TRBJ2-7; D might be TRBD1 (5 bases). The sequence was obtained from a man aged 18 to 30 in good health. Sample: naive CD8+ T cells sorted from blood. This CDR3 is CASSQLTASYEQYF. The CDR3 DNA sequence: TGTGCCAGCTCACAATTGACAGCATCCTACGAGCAGTACTTC.